The 6 T cell receptor beta chains below were found in one sample sequenced in a study of CD8+CD57+ T cells in acquired aplastic anemia. Patients picked for sequencing had shown CD8+CD57+ cell expansion detected by flow cytometry. It was genomic DNA that served as the template for profiling TCR beta VDJ and CDR3. TCRdb re-derived calls from the reads in MiXCR, one entry per CDR3 protein. The sample lists around 190,000 distinct CDR3 sequences, about 50% occurring once. The sample taken for sequencing was sorted CD4+, CD8+, or CD8+CD57+ T cells (not recorded which) from PBMCs. Receptors originate from a human donor with aplastic anemia.

The gene calls are TRBV4-1 and TRBJ2-7; 13 bases line up with TRBD2. There are 15 residues in the CDR3. CDR1 MGHRA and CDR2 YSYEKL come from the germline V gene. With 3 bases clipped from V and 6 bases from J, the junction kept 5 bases outside the gene matches. CDR3 sequence: CASSQGLAGRGEQYF. In nucleotides, the CDR3 is TGCGCCAGCAGCCAGGGACTAGCGGGACGAGGCGAGCAGTACTTC.

This chain uses TRBV7-2 with TRBJ2-5; 7 bases line up with TRBD2. The junction had 5 bases not matched to a gene; V was cut back by 2 bases and J by 5 bases. CDR3 length: 14 residues. Germline V gives CDR1 SGHTA, CDR2 FQGNSA. The CDR3 DNA follows: TGTGCCAGCAGCTTACCAGCGGGGAGGGAGACCCAGTACTTC. As protein: CASSLPAGRETQYF. Complete variable domain (other parts from reference TRBV7-2 and TRBJ2-5): GAGVSQSPSNKVTEKGKDVELRCDPISGHTALYWYRQSLGQGLEFLIYFQGNSAPDKSGLPSDRFSAERTGGSVSTLTIQRTQQEDSAVYLCASSLPAGRETQYFGPGTRLLVL.

This clonotype was picked up many times. Relative to the germline gene, one junction end is altered; a read error may explain this. The chain employs TRBV20-1 and TRBJ2-7, with TRBD2 as a possible D gene (7 bases). Germline values: CDR1 DFQATT, CDR2 SNEGSKA (reference sequence). The length of the CDR3 is 11 residues. CDR3 residues: CSASLPGGQLF. As DNA, the CDR3 is TGCAGTGCTAGCCTCCCCGGGGGGCAGCTCTTC.

The gene calls are TRBV6-1 and TRBJ1-6, with D perhaps matching TRBD1 (6 bases). Trimming left V 7 bases short and J 10 bases short, with 17 bases between. CDR3 size: 14 residues. The germline CDR1 and CDR2 sequences are MNHNS and SASEGT. CDR3 residues: CASINQGGGSPLHF. CDR3 sequence (DNA): TGTGCCAGCATCAATCAAGGGGGGGGCTCACCCCTCCACTTT.

The table lists this clonotype with many counts. The chain joins TRBV4-1 to TRBJ2-5; a possible D gene is TRBD2 (7 bases). CDR1 and CDR2 from the germline V gene are MGHRA and YSYEKL. The CDR3 runs to 17 residues. V was cut by 4 bases and J by 1 base, with 19 bases left in between. CDR3 DNA: TGCGCCAGCAGCCCGAGGGGGGGCGGGGGACTCCAAGAGACCCAGTACTTC. This codes for CASSPRGGGGLQETQYF.

This clonotype has only a few counts. Without the conserved terminal phenylalanine or tryptophan, this CDR3 likely stems from a read error. The J gene is TRBJ1-5, the V gene TRBV19; D is uncertain. This CDR3 has 13 amino acids. In germline, CDR1 is LNHDA, CDR2 SQIVND (reference sequence). The CDR3 sequence is CASSLGFNQPQHS. In DNA, the CDR3 is TGCGCCAGTAGTCTGGGGTTCAATCAGCCCCAGCATTCT.